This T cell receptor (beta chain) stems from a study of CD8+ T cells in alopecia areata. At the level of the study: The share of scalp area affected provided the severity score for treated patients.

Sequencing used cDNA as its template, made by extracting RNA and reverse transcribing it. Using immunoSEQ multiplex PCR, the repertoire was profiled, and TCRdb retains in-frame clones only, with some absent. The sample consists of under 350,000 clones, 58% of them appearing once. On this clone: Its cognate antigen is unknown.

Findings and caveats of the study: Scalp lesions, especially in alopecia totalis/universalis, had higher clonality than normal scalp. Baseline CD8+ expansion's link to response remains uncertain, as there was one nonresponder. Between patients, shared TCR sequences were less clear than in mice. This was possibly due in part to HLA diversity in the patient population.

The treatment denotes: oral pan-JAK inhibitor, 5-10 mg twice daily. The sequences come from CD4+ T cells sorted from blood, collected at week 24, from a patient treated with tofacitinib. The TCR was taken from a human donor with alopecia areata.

The CDR3 DNA reads TGTGCCTGGAGCGCCGACAGGGGGTCATATTACGAGCAGTACTTC. Its translation: CAWSADRGSYYEQYF. The chain links TRBV30 to TRBJ2-7; 9 nucleotides match TRBD1. The CDR3 has 15 amino acids. V was pared by 3 bases and J by 4 bases, with 10 bases of the junction left unmatched. CDR1 and CDR2 from the germline V gene are GTSNPN and SVGIG (reference sequence).